This T cell receptor beta chain appears in the sequencing data of a study of monozygotic twins with cystic fibrosis. Whole-study findings and limits: Clonality was generally low (median about 0.01), higher in the most severe patients.

J lost 4 bases, V lost 2 bases, and 2 bases had no gene match. There are 13 residues in the CDR3. Germline loops: CDR1 SGHRS, CDR2 YFSETQ. With respect to this clone: No antigen is known for it.

The method was immunoSEQ multiplex PCR; TCRdb's version includes in-frame clones alone and lacks a portion of them. The top ten clones hold approximately 0.19% of a sample with 30,000 to 40,000 clones, about 89% of them seen once. V gene TRBV5-1 combines with J gene TRBJ2-5, with 7 bases aligning to TRBD1. This sequence was found in a boy aged 2 to 10 with cystic fibrosis. The source material was blood. The CDR3 nucleotides read TGCGCCAGCAGCTTCTCAGGGGGAGAGACCCAGTACTTC. This sequence encodes CASSFSGGETQYF.